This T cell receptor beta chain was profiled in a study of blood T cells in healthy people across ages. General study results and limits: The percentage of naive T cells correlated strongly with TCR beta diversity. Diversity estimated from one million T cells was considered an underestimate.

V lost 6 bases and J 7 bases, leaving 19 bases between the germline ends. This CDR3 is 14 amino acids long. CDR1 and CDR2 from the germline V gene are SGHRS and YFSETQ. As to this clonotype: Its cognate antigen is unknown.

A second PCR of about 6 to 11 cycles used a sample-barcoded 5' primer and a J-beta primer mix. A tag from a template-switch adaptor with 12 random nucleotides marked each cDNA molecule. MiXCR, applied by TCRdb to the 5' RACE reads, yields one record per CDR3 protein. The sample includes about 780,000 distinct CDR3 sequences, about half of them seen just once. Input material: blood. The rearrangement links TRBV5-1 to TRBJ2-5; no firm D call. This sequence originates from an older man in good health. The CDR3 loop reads CASNILDARATQYF. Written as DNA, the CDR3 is TGCGCCAGCAACATTCTGGACGCCCGAGCGACCCAGTACTTC. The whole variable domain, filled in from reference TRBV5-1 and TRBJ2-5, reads KAGVTQTPRYLIKTRGQQVTLSCSPISGHRSVSWYQQTPGQGLQFLFEYFSETQRNKGNFPGRFSGRQFSNSRSEMNVSTLELGDSALYLCASNILDARATQYFGPGTRLLVL.